These 30 T cell receptor beta chains originate from one sample sequenced in a study of blood T cell repertoires in COVID-19. Profiling relied on immunoSEQ multiplex PCR, and the TCRdb table lists in-frame clones only, not all of them. The sample includes about 170,000 clones, 84% of them seen just once. Source material: peripheral blood. The source is a woman of 80 years or more with COVID-19, enrolled during active disease.

The chain joins TRBV6-5 to TRBJ2-3; 9 bases line up with TRBD2. The CDR3 spans 16 residues. Germline CDR1 reads MNHEY; CDR2 reads SVGAGI. Losses at the gene ends were 2 bases for V and 1 base for J; bases not matched to a gene: 4. The CDR3 coding sequence is TGTGCCAGCAGTTACGGGACTAGCCTAGGCACAGATACGCAGTATTTT. This translates into CASSYGTSLGTDTQYF.

The chain employs TRBV6-2 or TRBV6-3 and TRBJ2-7, with 14 bases identical to TRBD2. The CDR3 has 16 residues. Germline assignment: CDR1 MNHEY and CDR2 SVGEGT. Losses at the gene ends were 6 bases for V and 1 base for J; bases not matched to a gene: 5. CDR3 region: CASSPGLAGGSYEQYF. The CDR3 bases are TGTGCCAGCAGCCCCGGACTAGCGGGGGGATCCTACGAGCAGTACTTC.

This rearrangement joins TRBV6-6 to TRBJ2-1; weak D call: TRBD2 (5 bases). The CDR3 is 13 residues long. CDR1 MNHNY and CDR2 SVGAGI come from the germline V gene (reference sequence). The V end was cut by 9 bases, the J end by 4 bases, with 13 bases between. The CDR3 protein is CASILDEYNEQFF. CDR3 DNA sequence: TGTGCCAGTATACTAGACGAGTACAATGAGCAGTTCTTC.

The chain uses TRBV18 and TRBJ2-7; TRBD2 aligns across 7 bases. The V gene end was trimmed by 11 bases and the J gene end by 3 bases; junction bases not matched to a gene: 7. This CDR3 comprises 12 residues. Per the germline V gene, CDR1 is KGHSH and CDR2 is LQKENI. CDR3: CAAWTRGYEQYF. CDR3 DNA sequence: TGTGCCGCCTGGACTAGGGGCTACGAGCAGTACTTC.

This clone was detected only once. This chain connects TRBV5-4 to TRBJ2-1; tentatively, D is TRBD1 (6 bases). Germline lookup yields CDR1 SGHNT and CDR2 YYREEE (reference sequence). V dropped 0 bases and J dropped 7 bases, with 14 bases sitting between them. The CDR3 totals 15 residues. The CDR3 region has the DNA TGTGCCAGCAGCTTGGGGGGTAACAGGGTTAATGAGCAGTTCTTC. It encodes CASSLGGNRVNEQFF.

The gene calls are TRBV3-1 (or the pseudogene TRBV3-2) and TRBJ2-3, with a tentative D call TRBD1 (6 bases). Germline CDR1 is LGHDT and CDR2 is YNNKEL (reference sequence). There are 13 residues in the CDR3. The V gene lost 0 bases and the J gene lost 10 bases, with 11 bases spanning the gap. As DNA, the CDR3 is TGTGCCAGCAGCCAAGAGGGGGCGGTTGCGCAGTATTTT. Its translation: CASSQEGAVAQYF.

This clone occurred a few times. CDR3 DNA: TGTGCCACCAGTGATTGGGCCGCGATCGGTGGTGGCTACACCTTC. Amino acids: CATSDWAAIGGGYTF. The chain links TRBV24-1 to TRBJ1-2; D is unclear. Trimming pared 2 bases from V and 7 bases from J, leaving 16 bases between. CDR1 KGHDR and CDR2 SFDVKD come from the germline V gene. CDR3 length equals 15 residues.

The V and J genes are TRBV5-1 and TRBJ2-7; the match to TRBD1 covers 9 bases. The junction had 4 bases not matched to a gene; V was cut back by 3 bases and J by 6 bases. CDR3 length equals 13 residues. Germline V gives CDR1 SGHRS, CDR2 YFSETQ. The chain's CDR3 is CASSSGQGAEQYF. CDR3 bases: TGCGCCAGCAGCTCGGGACAGGGAGCCGAGCAGTACTTC.

The chain joins TRBV4-1 to TRBJ1-3, with a weak D call TRBD1 (6 bases). The germline V gene has CDR1 MGHRA and CDR2 YSYEKL. CDR3 size: 15 residues. Deletions cut 3 bases from V and 0 bases from J, with 9 bases between. The CDR3 region has the DNA TGCGCCAGCAGCCATCACAGGGACTCTGGAAACACCATATATTTT. Its protein product is CASSHHRDSGNTIYF.

The chain carries TRBV18 and TRBJ2-1, with D uncertain. The CDR3 is made up of 12 amino acids. Between the trimmed V and J ends, which lost 7 bases and 8 bases, there was a span of 12 bases. CDR1 KGHSH and CDR2 LQKENI come from the germline V gene. CDR3 coding DNA: TGTGCCAGCTTACTGGTGTCACATGAGCAGTTCTTC. It encodes CASLLVSHEQFF.

The chain combines TRBV9 with TRBJ2-2; TRBD2 might be the D (5 bases). The V gene's germline CDR1 is SGDLS and CDR2 YYNGEE. V was pared by 4 bases and J by 5 bases, with 15 bases between. The CDR3 runs to 15 residues. The CDR3 DNA sequence: TGTGCCAGCAGCCCCCGGACGGCGGGTACCGGGGAGCTGTTTTTT. The encoded protein is CASSPRTAGTGELFF.

This sequence joins TRBV7-2 and TRBJ1-5; 8 positions agree with TRBD1. After removal of 5 bases from V and 2 bases from J, the junction contained 5 bases not matched to a gene. In germline, CDR1 is SGHTA, CDR2 FQGNSA. This CDR3 has 15 residues. The CDR3 DNA reads TGTGCCAGCAGCACCGACAGGGGCGGCAATCAGCCCCAGCATTTT. Residues: CASSTDRGGNQPQHF. Together with reference TRBV7-2 and TRBJ1-5, the CDR3 gives the full variable domain: GAGVSQSPSNKVTEKGKDVELRCDPISGHTALYWYRQSLGQGLEFLIYFQGNSAPDKSGLPSDRFSAERTGGSVSTLTIQRTQQEDSAVYLCASSTDRGGNQPQHFGDGTRLSIL.

The chain has TRBV7-9 and TRBJ1-1; D not certain. The CDR3 is 10 amino acids. The V and J ends lost 6 bases and 7 bases respectively, with 6 bases between them. Germline V gene data show CDR1 as SEHNR and CDR2 as FQNEAQ (reference sequence). The CDR3 DNA reads TGTGCCAGCAGGGGGAGTGAAGCTTTCTTT. Translated: CASRGSEAFF.

J is TRBJ1-2 and V is TRBV27; TRBD1 matches at 10 bases. The V segment lost 5 bases and the J segment 8 bases; nucleotides outside the gene matches: 8. Per the germline V gene, CDR1 is MNHEY and CDR2 is SMNVEV (reference sequence). The CDR3 totals 14 residues. CDR3 sequence: CASSPGTGEVGYTF. CDR3 coding DNA: TGTGCCAGCAGTCCCGGGACAGGGGAGGTCGGCTACACCTTC.

The V gene is TRBV5-4, the J gene TRBJ2-2; 9 bases match TRBD1. The V gene end was trimmed by 5 bases and the J gene end by 6 bases; junction bases not matched to a gene: 11. Germline CDR1 reads SGHNT; CDR2 reads YYREEE (reference sequence). The CDR3 consists of 16 residues. The chain's CDR3 is CASSPPGQGSAGELFF. CDR3 coding DNA: TGTGCCAGCAGTCCTCCGGGACAGGGTTCTGCCGGGGAGCTGTTTTTT.

CDR3 residues: CASSRLQGLGETQYF. The CDR3 coding sequence is TGCGCCAGCAGCAGGCTACAGGGACTAGGGGAGACCCAGTACTTC. This chain joins TRBV5-1 and TRBJ2-5; 8 bases align to TRBD2. After removal of 4 bases from V and 5 bases from J, the junction contained 10 bases not matched to a gene. The CDR3 is 15 amino acids. Germline V lookup: CDR1 SGHRS, CDR2 YFSETQ.

J is TRBJ1-2 and V is TRBV19, with 8 nucleotides matching TRBD1. CDR1 is LNHDA, CDR2 SQIVND, per germline (reference sequence). The CDR3 consists of 15 residues. V trimming: 6 bases; J trimming: 4 bases; junction bases outside the gene matches: 10. The CDR3 region has the DNA TGTGCCAGTAGAAGAGGACAGGGTATCTTCTATGGCTACACCTTC. It translates to CASRRGQGIFYGYTF.

J is TRBJ1-2 and V is TRBV23-1; possibly TRBD1 for D (5 bases). TRBV23-1 counts as an open reading frame of uncertain function. This CDR3 spans 14 amino acids. V gave up 4 bases and J gave up 7 bases, with 16 bases separating them. CDR3 residues: CASSRPGGGGGYTF. The CDR3 bases are TGCGCCAGCAGTCGCCCCGGGGGTGGGGGTGGCTACACCTTC.

The V and J genes are TRBV21-1 and TRBJ2-2; the table gives TRBD2 as D, unverified against the DNA. TRBV21-1 counts as a pseudogene. The CDR3 covers 16 residues. CDR3 DNA: TGTGCCAGCAGCAAAGTTGCGGGGGTGAACACCGGGGAGCTGTTTTTT. Translated: CASSKVAGVNTGELFF.

This clone was picked up one time. This chain connects TRBV28 to TRBJ1-2, with TRBD1 matching over 9 bases. After removal of 7 bases from V and 7 bases from J, the junction contained 10 bases not matched to a gene. The CDR3 consists of 14 residues. Germline CDR1 MDHEN, CDR2 SYDVKM. The CDR3 bases are TGTGCCAGCATCCCCGTGGGACAGGGTGCTGGCTACACCTTC. Protein product: CASIPVGQGAGYTF.

The chain joins TRBV19 to TRBJ2-3; TRBD2 matches at 9 bases. CDR1 and CDR2 from the germline V gene are LNHDA and SQIVND (reference sequence). This CDR3 has 15 residues. V shed 3 bases and J 2 bases; nucleotides not matched to a gene: 3. CDR3 nucleotide sequence: TGTGCCAGTAGTATTTCTAGCGGGACCACAGATACGCAGTATTTT. Translated: CASSISSGTTDTQYF. The full variable domain, in which reference TRBV19 and TRBJ2-3 provide the parts outside the CDR3, is DGGITQSPKYLFRKEGQNVTLSCEQNLNHDAMYWYRQDPGQGLRLIYYSQIVNDFQKGDIAEGYSVSREKKESFPLTVTSAQKNPTAFYLCASSISSGTTDTQYFGPGTRLTVL.

This rearrangement joins TRBV11-2 to TRBJ1-1; the match to TRBD1 covers 7 bases. CDR3 length: 15 amino acids. Germline V lookup: CDR1 SGHAT, CDR2 FQNNGV. With V trimmed by 4 bases and J by 2 bases, 7 bases remained unmatched. The CDR3 bases are TGTGCCAGCAGCTCCTCCCGGACAGGTAACACTGAAGCTTTCTTT. Protein: CASSSSRTGNTEAFF. The variable domain in full, completed from reference TRBV11-2 and TRBJ1-1, reads EAGVAQSPRYKIIEKRQSVAFWCNPISGHATLYWYQQILGQGPKLLIQFQNNGVVDDSQLPKDRFSAERLKGVDSTLKIQPAKLEDSAVYLCASSSSRTGNTEAFFGQGTRLTVV.

The CDR3 reads CASRRQFNQPQHF. The CDR3 DNA follows: TGTGCCAGTAGACGACAGTTCAATCAGCCCCAGCATTTT. The chain couples TRBV19 to TRBJ1-5; TRBD1 is a possible D gene (5 bases). Germline assignment: CDR1 LNHDA and CDR2 SQIVND (reference sequence). This CDR3 has 13 residues. V gave up 6 bases and J gave up 3 bases, with 9 bases separating them.

The V call is TRBV11-2, the J call TRBJ2-3, with 7 bases lining up with TRBD2. This CDR3 has 17 residues. The V gene end was trimmed by 5 bases and the J gene end by 2 bases; junction bases not matched to a gene: 13. From germline, CDR1 is SGHAT and CDR2 FQNNGV. The CDR3, as DNA: TGTGCCAGCAGCATTCCTCCGGGGCTAGCGGTCACAGATACGCAGTATTTT. This codes for CASSIPPGLAVTDTQYF. The full variable domain, its missing parts supplied by reference TRBV11-2 and TRBJ2-3, is EAGVAQSPRYKIIEKRQSVAFWCNPISGHATLYWYQQILGQGPKLLIQFQNNGVVDDSQLPKDRFSAERLKGVDSTLKIQPAKLEDSAVYLCASSIPPGLAVTDTQYFGPGTRLTVL.

J is TRBJ2-2 and V is TRBV12-2; the DNA was not used to check the table's D call, TRBD2. TRBV12-2 is listed as a pseudogene. The CDR3 runs 15 residues. The CDR3 DNA follows: TGTGCAAGTCGCTTCGGGACTAGCTACACCGGGGAGCTGTTTTTT. Translation: CASRFGTSYTGELFF.

The genes are TRBV14 and TRBJ2-3, with TRBD2 matching over 16 bases. Trimming at V came to 2 bases and at J to 4 bases, leaving 15 bases not matched to a gene. CDR1 is SGHDN, CDR2 FVKESK, per germline. The CDR3 is 21 amino acids. CDR3 nucleotides: TGTGCCAGCAGCCAATTGAATACCGGGACTAGCGGGGGGGACCTCGCAGATACGCAGTATTTT. It specifies CASSQLNTGTSGGDLADTQYF. Together with reference TRBV14 and TRBJ2-3, the CDR3 gives the full variable domain: EAGVTQFPSHSVIEKGQTVTLRCDPISGHDNLYWYRRVMGKEIKFLLHFVKESKQDESGMPNNRFLAERTGGTYSTLKVQPAELEDSGVYFCASSQLNTGTSGGDLADTQYFGPGTRLTVL.

The chain employs TRBV27 and TRBJ1-1; the D is unclear. CDR1 is MNHEY, CDR2 SMNVEV, per germline (reference sequence). Trimming cost V 8 bases and J 5 bases, with 15 bases left between them. The CDR3 runs to 13 residues. CDR3 coding DNA: TGTGCCAGCCAACTTCGGTGGGCGACTGAAGCTTTCTTT. Translated: CASQLRWATEAFF.

The chain has TRBV15 and TRBJ2-2; 8 bases align to TRBD1. Germline CDR1 and CDR2: LNHNV and YYDKDF (reference sequence). V gave up 4 bases and J gave up 0 bases; unmatched junction bases: 1. This CDR3 has 15 amino acids. The CDR3 coding sequence is TGTGCCACCAGCAAGACAGGGGCGAACACCGGGGAGCTGTTTTTT. It specifies CATSKTGANTGELFF.

This chain connects TRBV5-1 to TRBJ2-5, with a possible D match to TRBD1 (5 bases). The CDR3 is made up of 13 amino acids. V shed 0 bases and J shed 4 bases, with 7 bases lying between them. CDR1 is SGHRS, CDR2 YFSETQ, per germline. CDR3 sequence reads: CASSLVGPETQYF. The CDR3 DNA reads as TGCGCCAGCAGCTTGGTGGGGCCAGAGACCCAGTACTTC.

This clone has only a few counts. This chain connects TRBV2 to TRBJ2-2; no firm D call. The CDR3 extends over 14 amino acids. CDR1 is SNHLY, CDR2 FYNNEI, per germline. Trimming took off 7 bases at V and 1 base at J, with 10 bases between the two ends. CDR3 residues: CASNVARNTGELFF. The CDR3 nucleotides are TGTGCCAGCAATGTGGCCAGGAACACCGGGGAGCTGTTTTTT.